This entry lists 26 T cell receptor beta chains sequenced from one sample in a study of blood T cell repertoires in COVID-19. TCRdb's table, derived via immunoSEQ multiplex PCR, lists solely in-frame clones and lacks some. The data contain 200,000 to 250,000 clones, about nine tenths of them singletons. Sequencing used peripheral blood. These receptors were collected from a woman between 55 and 75 years old with acute or convalescent COVID-19.

V gene TRBV7-2 combines with J gene TRBJ1-1, with 10 bases matching TRBD1. Trimming at V came to 5 bases and at J to 1 base, leaving 7 bases not matched to a gene. CDR3 length equals 16 residues. The germline gives CDR1 SGHTA, CDR2 FQGNSA. The DNA of the CDR3 is TGTGCCAGCAGCCGTCGGACAGGGGGGAAGAACACTGAAGCTTTCTTT. Its protein product is CASSRRTGGKNTEAFF.

The chain employs TRBV10-3 and TRBJ1-5; no clear D gene. CDR3 size: 13 residues. The V end lost 2 bases, the J end lost 1 base, and 3 bases lay between the germline ends. Per the germline V gene, CDR1 is ENHRY and CDR2 is SYGVKD. The CDR3 loop is CAISEGSNQPQHF. As DNA, the CDR3 is TGTGCCATCAGTGAGGGCAGCAATCAGCCCCAGCATTTT.

CDR3 protein: CASSEVGSLSDTQYF. The CDR3 coding sequence is TGTGCCAGCAGTGAAGTCGGGAGTCTTTCAGATACGCAGTATTTT. This sequence joins TRBV25-1 and TRBJ2-3, with a possible D match to TRBD2 (6 bases). The CDR3 is 15 amino acids. Germline CDR1 reads MGHDK; CDR2 reads SYGVNS. The germline V and J ends were trimmed by 2 bases and 4 bases, with 13 bases remaining between them.

The chain couples TRBV30 to TRBJ1-5; 10 bases agree with TRBD1. Germline values: CDR1 GTSNPN, CDR2 SVGIG (reference sequence). The junction had 5 bases not matched to a gene; V was cut back by 2 bases and J by 1 base. This CDR3 region has 16 residues. The CDR3 here is CAWSWRQGASNQPQHF. CDR3 DNA: TGTGCCTGGAGTTGGCGACAGGGGGCAAGCAATCAGCCCCAGCATTTT.

This chain uses TRBV25-1 with TRBJ1-5; TRBD1 is a possible D gene (6 bases). V was shortened by 5 bases and J by 3 bases, with 23 bases between the two germline ends. Germline CDR1 and CDR2: MGHDK and SYGVNS. This CDR3 is built from 18 residues. The DNA for the CDR3 is TGTGCCAGCAGTCGGGGGGGGCAGCCGGACGATTACAATCAGCCCCAGCATTTT. It yields the protein CASSRGGQPDDYNQPQHF.

The chain couples TRBV7-7 to TRBJ2-2, with 11 nucleotides matching TRBD2. Trimming cost V 6 bases and J 2 bases; bases outside gene matches: 11. This CDR3 contains 18 residues. Germline values: CDR1 SSHAT, CDR2 FNYEAQ (reference sequence). CDR3 sequence (DNA): TGTGCCAGCAGGGAAGGGACTAGCGGCTCAGTAAACACCGGGGAGCTGTTTTTT. This translates into CASREGTSGSVNTGELFF.

This chain joins TRBV5-5 and TRBJ2-7, with 7 positions matching TRBD1. Per the germline V gene, CDR1 is SGHKS and CDR2 is YYEKEE (reference sequence). The ends lost 5 bases at V and 3 bases at J; junction bases unmatched: 11. This CDR3 region has 15 residues. The CDR3 region is CASSLLEDRDYEQYF. The CDR3 DNA reads as TGTGCCAGCAGTTTACTCGAAGACAGGGACTACGAGCAGTACTTC.

The V call is TRBV27, the J call TRBJ1-2; 8 nucleotides align to TRBD1. Trimming removed 7 bases from V and 6 bases from J; junction bases left unmatched: 4. CDR3 length: 12 amino acids. CDR1 is MNHEY and CDR2 is SMNVEV in the germline V gene (reference sequence). CDR3 protein: CASMTGVDGYTF. In nucleotides, the CDR3 is TGTGCCAGCATGACAGGGGTGGATGGCTACACCTTC.

The V and J genes are TRBV6-5 and TRBJ2-3, with TRBD2 as a possible D gene (6 bases). Looked up from germline, CDR1 is MNHEY and CDR2 is SVGAGI. The CDR3 is made up of 15 amino acids. The V end lost 0 bases, the J end lost 7 bases, and 14 bases lay between the germline ends. The CDR3 sequence: CASSYSGTGGYTQYF. The CDR3 nucleotides are TGTGCCAGCAGTTACTCAGGGACCGGAGGGTATACGCAGTATTTT.

This clone has more than one count but fewer than ten. Written as DNA, the CDR3 is TGTGCCAGCAGCTTAATTTCGACACAAAAGTTTGGGCAGTTCTTC. Residues: CASSLISTQKFGQFF. The chain has TRBV7-9 and TRBJ2-1; no definite D call. Germline lookup yields CDR1 SEHNR and CDR2 FQNEAQ (reference sequence). V was shortened by 2 bases and J by 12 bases, with 20 bases between the two germline ends. The CDR3 spans 15 residues.

The chain joins TRBV10-2 to TRBJ1-1, with D perhaps matching TRBD1 (5 bases). Trimming took off 5 bases at V and 5 bases at J, with 12 bases between the two ends. This CDR3 contains 13 residues. Germline V gene lookup returns CDR1 WSHSY and CDR2 SAAADI. The CDR3 coding sequence is TGCGCCAGCAGTTTCCAGGGTGTAACTGAAGCTTTCTTT. It yields the protein CASSFQGVTEAFF.

V usage is TRBV6-5 and J usage is TRBJ2-7; 7 nucleotides line up with TRBD2. CDR1 is MNHEY and CDR2 is SVGAGI in the germline V gene. This CDR3 is 13 amino acids long. V lost 8 bases, J lost 3 bases, and 7 bases stayed unmatched. The CDR3 spells CASLLAANYEQYF. The CDR3 DNA is TGTGCCAGCCTGCTAGCGGCCAACTACGAGCAGTACTTC.

The V and J genes are TRBV7-9 and TRBJ1-1; tentative D call: TRBD1 (6 bases). V was cut by 5 bases and J by 4 bases, with 14 bases left in between. Germline V gene lookup returns CDR1 SEHNR and CDR2 FQNEAQ (reference sequence). The CDR3 has 14 residues. Written as DNA, the CDR3 is TGTGCCAGCAGCCCCCGAGGGGGGGTCACTGAAGCTTTCTTT. It yields the protein CASSPRGGVTEAFF.

Here the CDR3 DNA reads TGTGCCAGCAGAAACACAGGTTCCACCGGGGAGCTGTTTTTT. It translates to CASRNTGSTGELFF. The chain uses TRBV6-6 and TRBJ2-2; a possible D gene is TRBD1 (5 bases). Trimming took off 6 bases at V and 4 bases at J, with 12 bases between the two ends. CDR1 is MNHNY, CDR2 SVGAGI, per germline (reference sequence). This CDR3 region has 14 residues.

J is TRBJ2-2 and V is TRBV12-3 or TRBV12-4; D remains ambiguous. CDR3 size: 13 residues. Deletions cut 3 bases from V and 3 bases from J, with 5 bases between. The DNA of the CDR3 is TGTGCCAGCAGTTTGACATACACCGGGGAGCTGTTTTTT. It encodes CASSLTYTGELFF.

The V call is TRBV21-1, the J call TRBJ1-6; the D call of TRBD1 is as the table states it, not checked on the DNA. TRBV21-1 is labeled a pseudogene. This CDR3 is 17 amino acids long. CDR3 in amino acids: CASSTRQGLPPGSPLHF. The CDR3 region has the DNA TGTGCCAGCAGCACTAGACAGGGTCTCCCTCCGGGTTCACCCCTCCACTTT.

The genes are TRBV6-6 and TRBJ2-1; tentative D call: TRBD1 (5 bases). Germline V gene lookup returns CDR1 MNHNY and CDR2 SVGAGI (reference sequence). V was cut by 4 bases and J by 12 bases, with 13 bases left in between. The CDR3 loop spans 12 amino acids. This CDR3 reads CASSLPRTSQFF. CDR3 sequence (DNA): TGTGCCAGCAGTTTACCCCGGACATCGCAGTTCTTC.

This clone was observed a handful of times. The rearrangement uses TRBV28 and TRBJ1-4, with 9 bases matching TRBD1. CDR1 and CDR2 from the germline V gene are MDHEN and SYDVKM. The CDR3 is made up of 15 amino acids. The V and J ends lost 5 bases and 8 bases, in that order; junction bases with no gene match: 9. The CDR3 DNA follows: TGTGCCAGCAGTGTAAACAGGGGGCGCCGAGAAAAACTGTTTTTT. It yields the protein CASSVNRGRREKLFF.

The chain uses TRBV19 and TRBJ1-2; 7 positions match TRBD1. The ends lost 5 bases at V and 5 bases at J; junction bases unmatched: 11. The CDR3 length is 15 residues. Germline assignment: CDR1 LNHDA and CDR2 SQIVND (reference sequence). CDR3 DNA: TGTGCCAGTAGTGTAGGGACAGTCGCGTTGTATGGCTACACCTTC. Encoded protein: CASSVGTVALYGYTF.

V gene TRBV5-1 combines with J gene TRBJ2-5; TRBD2 matches at 8 bases. Per the germline V gene, CDR1 is SGHRS and CDR2 is YFSETQ. The CDR3 consists of 15 residues. With 4 bases clipped from V and 5 bases from J, the junction kept 10 bases outside the gene matches. The CDR3 nucleotides are TGCGCCAGCAGCCTACGGGGGGGGCGCAGGGAGACCCAGTACTTC. Translation gives CASSLRGGRRETQYF.

The rearrangement joins TRBV15 to TRBJ1-2; D remains ambiguous. V lost 4 bases to trimming and J lost 2 bases, with 14 bases between them. Looked up from germline, CDR1 is LNHNV and CDR2 is YYDKDF (reference sequence). This CDR3 region has 15 residues. The CDR3 region has the DNA TGTGCCACCAGCACCCCACCGCACGGGAACTATGGCTACACCTTC. Its translation: CATSTPPHGNYGYTF.

The chain couples TRBV9 to TRBJ2-5; TRBD2 might be the D (6 bases). Trimming removed 2 bases from V and 5 bases from J, with 19 bases in between. This CDR3 spans 16 amino acids. Germline values: CDR1 SGDLS, CDR2 YYNGEE. In DNA form, the CDR3 reads TGTGCCAGCAGCGTCTCCGGGACTCCCCTGGCGGAGACCCAGTACTTC. This codes for CASSVSGTPLAETQYF.

This chain connects TRBV5-4 to TRBJ1-3, with D unresolved. The CDR3 is 15 residues long. V dropped 3 bases and J dropped 0 bases, with 10 bases sitting between them. Germline-derived CDR1 and CDR2 are SGHNT and YYREEE (reference sequence). The chain's CDR3 is CASSSSGFSGNTIYF. Here the CDR3 DNA reads TGTGCCAGCAGCTCTAGCGGGTTCTCTGGAAACACCATATATTTT. The full variable domain, with the rest looked up from reference TRBV5-4 and TRBJ1-3, is ETGVTQSPTHLIKTRGQQVTLRCSSQSGHNTVSWYQQALGQGPQFIFQYYREEENGRGNFPPRFSGLQFPNYSSELNVNALELDDSALYLCASSSSGFSGNTIYFGEGSWLTVV.

CDR3: CASHRESYNEQFF. CDR3 DNA: TGTGCCAGCCACCGTGAGTCCTACAATGAGCAGTTCTTC. This chain joins TRBV7-9 and TRBJ2-1; D gene unclear. The V gene lost 8 bases and the J gene lost 1 base, with 9 bases spanning the gap. CDR3 length: 13 residues. The V gene's germline CDR1 is SEHNR and CDR2 FQNEAQ (reference sequence).

The chain recombines TRBV29-1 with TRBJ2-5; tentatively, D is TRBD1 (5 bases). Germline CDR1 is SQVTM and CDR2 is ANQGSEA. The V end lost 3 bases, the J end lost 9 bases, and 14 bases lay between the germline ends. This CDR3 contains 12 residues. CDR3 protein: CSVEVGASAQYF. The CDR3 bases are TGCAGCGTTGAGGTTGGGGCATCGGCCCAGTACTTC.

This sequence joins TRBV28 and TRBJ1-2, with D maybe TRBD1 (5 bases). Germline CDR1 and CDR2: MDHEN and SYDVKM. Trimming cost V 5 bases and J 3 bases, with 19 bases left between them. The CDR3 covers 16 residues. The CDR3 DNA sequence: TGTGCCAGCAGTGCCGGAACAGGAGTGTGGTACTATGGCTACACCTTC. This encodes CASSAGTGVWYYGYTF.